One sample yielded the 28 T cell receptor beta chains listed below, sequenced in a study of blood T cell repertoires in COVID-19. Profiling relied on immunoSEQ multiplex PCR, and the TCRdb table lists in-frame clones only, not all of them. The sample lists about 120,000 clones; more than 70% were seen once. Sequencing was done on a sample of peripheral blood. The receptor set was obtained from a human donor in a cohort sampled during active COVID-19.

CDR3 residues: CASISGTSGNTIYF. In DNA, the CDR3 is TGTGCCAGCATATCCGGGACATCTGGAAACACCATATATTTT. The chain joins TRBV6-5 to TRBJ1-3, with D possibly matching TRBD1 (6 bases). Germline CDR1 is MNHEY and CDR2 is SVGAGI. V was trimmed by 7 bases and J by 1 base, leaving 11 bases between them. This CDR3 spans 14 amino acids.

V is TRBV2 and J is TRBJ1-6; TRBD1 matches at 9 bases. This CDR3 comprises 13 residues. The germline gives CDR1 SNHLY, CDR2 FYNNEI. Trimming at V came to 8 bases and at J to 7 bases, leaving 3 bases not matched to a gene. The DNA of the CDR3 is TGTGCCAGCGTAGGACAGGGGAATTCACCCCTCCACTTT. Protein product: CASVGQGNSPLHF. Based on the CDR3 plus reference TRBV2 and TRBJ1-6, the full variable domain is EPEVTQTPSHQVTQMGQEVILRCVPISNHLYFYWYRQILGQKVEFLVSFYNNEISEKSEIFDDQFSVERPDGSNFTLKIRSTKLEDSAMYFCASVGQGNSPLHFGNGTRLTVT.

In this sample, this clone turned up once. This chain uses TRBV9 with TRBJ2-7, with D unresolved. V lost 3 bases and J lost 3, with 10 bases in between. Germline-derived CDR1 and CDR2 are SGDLS and YYNGEE. The CDR3 sequence is 13 residues long. CDR3 residues: CASSAPSGYEQYF. Written as DNA, the CDR3 is TGTGCCAGCAGCGCCCCTTCAGGCTACGAGCAGTACTTC.

The chain recombines TRBV5-1 with TRBJ2-7; 8 positions agree with TRBD1. The V and J ends lost 7 bases and 3 bases, in that order; junction bases with no gene match: 9. Germline CDR1 and CDR2: SGHRS and YFSETQ. This CDR3 is 14 amino acids long. In nucleotides, the CDR3 is TGCGCCAGCGGAACGACAGGGGACCTCTACGAGCAGTACTTC. Its translation is CASGTTGDLYEQYF.

Here the CDR3 reads CASSVGGSGANVLTF. CDR3 sequence (DNA): TGTGCCAGCAGCGTAGGCGGCTCTGGGGCCAACGTCCTGACTTTC. The rearrangement links TRBV9 to TRBJ2-6; D is uncertain. The CDR3 runs 15 residues. The germline V and J ends were trimmed by 0 bases and 0 bases, with 4 bases remaining between them. The germline gives CDR1 SGDLS, CDR2 YYNGEE.

The sample holds one count of this clone. V gene TRBV19 combines with J gene TRBJ2-1, with 9 positions matching TRBD2. There are 16 residues in the CDR3. CDR1 and CDR2 from the germline V gene are LNHDA and SQIVND (reference sequence). Unmatched junction bases numbered 2, after V lost 1 base and J lost 1 base. The CDR3 sequence: CASSIVSGGSYNEQFF. CDR3 DNA: TGTGCCAGTAGTATAGTGAGCGGGGGGTCCTACAATGAGCAGTTCTTC.

V gene TRBV9 combines with J gene TRBJ1-1; D not resolved. The ends were cut back, 0 bases at V and 1 base at J, with 10 bases in the middle. CDR3 length: 15 residues. Germline CDR1 and CDR2: SGDLS and YYNGEE. The DNA of the CDR3 is TGTGCCAGCAGCGTAGAAGTACAGCCGAACACTGAAGCTTTCTTT. Its translation: CASSVEVQPNTEAFF.

The V call is TRBV2, the J call TRBJ2-7, with 8 bases fitting TRBD2. The CDR3 spans 14 residues. Trimming took 2 bases from V and 5 from J; bases not matched to a gene: 5. Germline V gene sequence: CDR1 SNHLY, CDR2 FYNNEI. DNA for the CDR3: TGTGCCAGCAGTGAACGACTAGCGTTCAACGAGCAGTACTTC. It encodes CASSERLAFNEQYF.

The gene calls are TRBV28 and TRBJ1-2; D unresolved. This CDR3 comprises 13 residues. Germline CDR1 MDHEN, CDR2 SYDVKM. V was trimmed by 3 bases and J by 4 bases, leaving 9 bases between them. The CDR3 DNA is TGTGCCAGCAGTTTTCGGTTATCCTATGGCTACACCTTC. Protein sequence: CASSFRLSYGYTF.

CDR3 nucleotides: TGTGCCAGCAGTTTCCGGACAGGAGGATCCTACGAGCAGTACTTC. This translates into CASSFRTGGSYEQYF. The chain joins TRBV28 to TRBJ2-7; 7 bases line up with TRBD1. This CDR3 contains 15 residues. The trim removed 3 bases at V and 1 base at J, leaving 6 bases unmatched. Germline V lookup: CDR1 MDHEN, CDR2 SYDVKM.

This chain links TRBV6-5 with TRBJ1-2, with 8 positions matching TRBD1. The germline V gene has CDR1 MNHEY and CDR2 SVGAGI. V dropped 6 bases and J dropped 7; count of bases not matched to a gene: 7. The CDR3 contains 13 residues. The CDR3 spells CASSTDRVGGYTF. CDR3 DNA: TGTGCCAGCAGCACGGACAGGGTCGGTGGCTACACCTTC.

This clone is medium-sized within its sample. The V and J genes are TRBV7-9 and TRBJ2-7; 9 nucleotides align to TRBD2. V lost 10 bases to trimming and J lost 4 bases; unmatched junction nucleotides: 8. CDR3 size: 13 residues. Germline V gives CDR1 SEHNR, CDR2 FQNEAQ (reference sequence). The CDR3 coding sequence is TGTGCCACCCGGCCTAGCGGGATTTACGAGCAGTACTTC. Encoded protein: CATRPSGIYEQYF.

The rearrangement joins TRBV3-1 (or the pseudogene TRBV3-2) to TRBJ1-2, with D possibly being TRBD1 (6 bases). Between the trimmed V and J ends, which lost 4 bases and 6 bases, there was a span of 15 bases. This CDR3 spans 14 amino acids. Per the germline V gene, CDR1 is LGHDT and CDR2 is YNNKEL (reference sequence). The CDR3 loop reads CASSLMATGNGYTF. DNA for the CDR3: TGTGCCAGCAGCCTAATGGCAACAGGGAATGGCTACACCTTC.

This clone was seen a handful of times. CDR3 sequence: CASSKSGNSYEQYF. CDR3 bases: TGTGCCAGCAGCAAGAGCGGGAATTCCTACGAGCAGTACTTC. The V and J genes are TRBV13 and TRBJ2-7; the match to TRBD2 covers 7 bases. Looked up from germline, CDR1 is PRHDT and CDR2 is FYEKMQ (reference sequence). The CDR3 totals 14 residues. The junction had 5 bases not matched to a gene; V was cut back by 5 bases and J by 1 base.

The CDR3 region has the DNA TGCGCCAGCAGTAGAACGGGAGAGGATACCCAGTACTTC. Translation: CASSRTGEDTQYF. This chain uses TRBV5-1 with TRBJ2-5; possibly TRBD2 for D (6 bases). This CDR3 is built from 13 residues. Trimming removed 5 bases at V and 8 bases at J, with 16 bases between. Germline values: CDR1 SGHRS, CDR2 YFSETQ.

The CDR3: CASSLERTGGGYTF. CDR3 nucleotides: TGTGCCAGCAGCTTAGAGAGGACAGGGGGAGGCTACACCTTC. The chain links TRBV7-9 to TRBJ1-2; TRBD1 matches 10 bases. V shed 1 base and J 8 bases; nucleotides not matched to a gene: 4. The CDR3 spans 14 residues. CDR1 SEHNR and CDR2 FQNEAQ come from the germline V gene (reference sequence).

This clone appeared a single time. The chain combines TRBV11-2 with TRBJ2-2, with 7 bases aligning to TRBD2. The CDR3 runs to 14 residues. CDR1 SGHAT and CDR2 FQNNGV come from the germline V gene. V lost 3 bases to trimming and J lost 5 bases; unmatched junction nucleotides: 3. CDR3 coding DNA: TGTGCCAGCAGCTTCGGGACTATGACCGGGGAGCTGTTTTTT. It yields the protein CASSFGTMTGELFF. Together with reference TRBV11-2 and TRBJ2-2, the CDR3 gives the full variable domain: EAGVAQSPRYKIIEKRQSVAFWCNPISGHATLYWYQQILGQGPKLLIQFQNNGVVDDSQLPKDRFSAERLKGVDSTLKIQPAKLEDSAVYLCASSFGTMTGELFFGEGSRLTVL.

This clone was seen only once. The V and J genes are TRBV19 and TRBJ1-2; no definite D call. V gave up 1 base and J gave up 6 bases, with 9 bases separating them. The CDR3 contains 13 residues. Germline-derived CDR1 and CDR2 are LNHDA and SQIVND (reference sequence). The CDR3: CASSIGAGNGYTF. The CDR3 region has the DNA TGTGCCAGTAGTATAGGGGCCGGGAATGGCTACACCTTC.

V is TRBV12-3 or TRBV12-4 and J is TRBJ2-7; TRBD1 matches at 9 bases. This CDR3 comprises 13 residues. J gave up 4 bases and V 6 bases, and 4 bases lay outside the gene matches. This CDR3 reads CASRSDRGYEQYF. CDR3 nucleotide sequence: TGTGCCAGCAGATCGGACAGGGGATACGAGCAGTACTTC.

V and J are TRBV7-8 and TRBJ1-4, with 8 bases fitting TRBD1. Germline V gives CDR1 SGHVS, CDR2 FQNEAQ. This CDR3 has 15 amino acids. Trimming cost V 1 base and J 6 bases; bases outside gene matches: 4. The chain's CDR3 is CASSLEDRVYEKLFF. As DNA, the CDR3 is TGTGCCAGCAGCTTAGAGGACAGGGTGTATGAAAAACTGTTTTTT. Full variable domain (outside the CDR3, taken from reference TRBV7-8 and TRBJ1-4): GAGVSQSPRYKVAKRGQDVALRCDPISGHVSLFWYQQALGQGPEFLTYFQNEAQLDKSGLPSDRFFAERPEGSVSTLKIQRTQQEDSAVYLCASSLEDRVYEKLFFGSGTQLSVL.

Worth noting for this clone: Other nucleotide sequences from this sample produce the same CDR3. CDR3 loop: CASRRTGDEQYF. The CDR3 DNA is TGTGCCAGCAGACGGACAGGGGACGAGCAGTACTTC. This rearrangement joins TRBV6-5 to TRBJ2-7; 9 bases agree with TRBD1. CDR1 and CDR2 (germline): MNHEY, SVGAGI. V lost 6 bases and J lost 5; bases outside the gene matches: 2. The CDR3 is 12 amino acids.

This clone was detected a few times. CDR3: CASSLGTGARNQPQHF. CDR3 sequence (DNA): TGTGCCAGCAGCTTAGGAACAGGGGCCCGCAATCAGCCCCAGCATTTT. The chain combines TRBV11-2 with TRBJ1-5, with TRBD1 matching 7 bases. Germline V gene data show CDR1 as SGHAT and CDR2 as FQNNGV. J was trimmed by 2 bases and V by 1 base; bases with no gene match: 5. The CDR3 has 16 amino acids. The full variable domain, rest sourced from reference TRBV11-2 and TRBJ1-5, is EAGVAQSPRYKIIEKRQSVAFWCNPISGHATLYWYQQILGQGPKLLIQFQNNGVVDDSQLPKDRFSAERLKGVDSTLKIQPAKLEDSAVYLCASSLGTGARNQPQHFGDGTRLSIL.

The chain links TRBV11-3 to TRBJ2-7; 10 bases agree with TRBD2. Germline V gives CDR1 SGHNT, CDR2 YENEEA. The CDR3 is 18 amino acids. V gave up 1 base and J gave up 5 bases; unmatched junction bases: 14. CDR3 amino acids: CASSLVFTSGATADEQYF. CDR3 DNA sequence: TGTGCCAGCAGCTTAGTTTTTACTAGCGGGGCTACCGCGGACGAGCAGTACTTC. The full variable domain, completed using reference TRBV11-3 and TRBJ2-7, is EAGVVQSPRYKIIEKKQPVAFWCNPISGHNTLYWYLQNLGQGPELLIRYENEEAVDDSQLPKDRFSAERLKGVDSTLKIQPAELGDSAVYLCASSLVFTSGATADEQYFGPGTRLTVT.

The chain couples TRBV10-2 to TRBJ1-4; 10 bases map to TRBD1. V shed 7 bases, J shed 7 bases, and the junction held 12 bases outside the gene matches. The CDR3 totals 16 residues. Germline CDR1 is WSHSY and CDR2 is SAAADI. CDR3 coding DNA: TGCGCCAGCAAGGGAACTCGGGGACAGGGGTTTGAAAAACTGTTTTTT. As protein: CASKGTRGQGFEKLFF.

The chain has TRBV3-1 (or the pseudogene TRBV3-2) and TRBJ2-1; D perhaps matches TRBD2 (7 bases). V lost 4 bases and J 2 bases, leaving 21 bases between the germline ends. Per the germline V gene, CDR1 is LGHDT and CDR2 is YNNKEL (reference sequence). The CDR3 is 18 amino acids. CDR3 in DNA: TGTGCCAGCAGCCTCACACAGGGAGGGCCCAGCCCCTACAATGAGCAGTTCTTC. Protein: CASSLTQGGPSPYNEQFF.

The chain links TRBV11-3 to TRBJ2-3; 7 bases fit TRBD1. The germline V gene encodes CDR1 SGHNT and CDR2 YENEEA. CDR3 size: 15 residues. After removal of 6 bases from V and 1 base from J, the junction contained 7 bases not matched to a gene. The CDR3 DNA reads as TGTGCCAGCAGGTCGACAGGGTCTGGCACAGATACGCAGTATTTT. This encodes CASRSTGSGTDTQYF.

V gene TRBV30 combines with J gene TRBJ2-7; weak D call: TRBD1 (6 bases). The CDR3 runs 15 residues. Trimming stripped 0 bases from V and 5 bases from J, with 17 bases between. Per the germline V gene, CDR1 is GTSNPN and CDR2 is SVGIG (reference sequence). CDR3 sequence (DNA): TGTGCCTGGAGTGTTTTACAGGGTCTTATGGACGAGCAGTACTTC. It translates to CAWSVLQGLMDEQYF.

The chain uses TRBV6-5 and TRBJ2-7, with 9 bases matching TRBD1. The germline V gene has CDR1 MNHEY and CDR2 SVGAGI. The V segment lost 6 bases and the J segment 4 bases; nucleotides outside the gene matches: 4. The CDR3 runs 13 residues. In nucleotides, the CDR3 is TGTGCCAGCAGCACGACAGGGGGTTACGAGCAGTACTTC. Protein: CASSTTGGYEQYF.